The clone carrying this TCR beta chain was observed a handful of times. Its antigen is currently unknown. The CDR3 is 14 amino acids. The germline V gene has CDR1 SGHNT and CDR2 YYREEE (reference sequence). Between the trimmed V and J ends, which lost 0 bases and 3 bases, there was a span of 9 bases. The sample is drawn from a study of T cell responses to AZD1222 COVID-19 vaccine. About the research overall: Combined were second doses at about 4 or about 12 weeks. The study's findings and limits: White British donors predominated, females outnumbered males, and clonal diversity was possibly underestimated. Repertoires were sampled only after the peak T cell response.

Assay used: immunoSEQ multiplex PCR; TCRdb lists only in-frame clones, some missing. Among over 110,000 clones listed, around 90% were seen once. The sample consisted of peripheral blood, taken on day 0 of AZD1222 vaccination. The sequence came from an adult in good health. V is TRBV5-4 and J is TRBJ1-2, with D uncertain. CDR3 bases: TGTGCCAGCAGCTTGGGGGCTTGGTACTATGGCTACACCTTC. It is translated as CASSLGAWYYGYTF.